The rows below give T cell receptor beta chains drawn from one sample of a study of control samples from healthy donors and cancer patients. Only in-frame clones appear in the TCRdb table, and some are missing; sequencing was by immunoSEQ multiplex PCR. The sample carries around 110,000 clones, approximately 90% recorded once. The specimen sequenced was PBMCs. Every receptor here comes from a woman between 45 and 60 years old with colorectal cancer. CDR3s include the opening cysteine and the closing phenylalanine or tryptophan. A D gene is named only where the DNA matches it firmly. The listing skips clone size in some rows; elsewhere it reads once, few, many or a size class.

v_call: TRBV5-1; clone_size: once; j_call: TRBJ1-2; d_call: TRBD1; cdr3_nt: TGCGCCAGCAGCTTGTATCCCGGGACAGGGAAGACCAATGGCTACACCTTC; cdr3_aa: CASSLYPGTGKTNGYTF
v_call: TRBV19; clone_size: -; j_call: TRBJ2-7; d_call: TRBD1; cdr3_nt: TGTGCCAGTAGTATGGGACAGCGGCGCGAGCAGTACTTC; cdr3_aa: CASSMGQRREQYF
v_call: TRBV4-1; clone_size: -; j_call: TRBJ1-3; d_call: -; cdr3_nt: TGCGCCAGCAGCCAAGATTGGGGACTGAGGGTCGGAAACACCATATATTTT; cdr3_aa: CASSQDWGLRVGNTIYF
v_call: TRBV5-1; clone_size: once; j_call: TRBJ1-2; d_call: -; cdr3_nt: TGCGCCAGCAGCTTGGACAGCTATGGCTACACCTTC; cdr3_aa: CASSLDSYGYTF
v_call: TRBV2; clone_size: -; j_call: TRBJ1-4; d_call: TRBD1; cdr3_nt: TGTGCCAGCAGTGAAAACCGGGACAGCCATGAAAAACTGTTTTTT; cdr3_aa: CASSENRDSHEKLFF
v_call: TRBV5-1; clone_size: -; j_call: TRBJ2-1; d_call: TRBD2; cdr3_nt: TGCGCCAGCAGCTTGCTGGGCGGGAGGTCGACCTACAATGAGCAGTTCTTC; cdr3_aa: CASSLLGGRSTYNEQFF
v_call: TRBV7-9; clone_size: -; j_call: TRBJ1-2; d_call: -; cdr3_nt: TGTGCCAGCAGCCCCGCCCTGGACATTATCTATGGCTACACCTTC; cdr3_aa: CASSPALDIIYGYTF
v_call: TRBV7-9; clone_size: once; j_call: TRBJ1-1; d_call: -; cdr3_nt: TGTGCCAGCATGGCGGGCCAGCTTGCTGAAGCTTTCTTT; cdr3_aa: CASMAGQLAEAFF
v_call: TRBV25-1; clone_size: -; j_call: TRBJ2-4; d_call: TRBD1; cdr3_nt: TGTGCCAGCAGTGAAATTGGAGACAGGGGAAGGCACATTCAGTACTTC; cdr3_aa: CASSEIGDRGRHIQYF
v_call: TRBV25-1; clone_size: -; j_call: TRBJ1-4; d_call: -; cdr3_nt: TGTGCCAGCAGAAAAGACAGTTATAATGAAAAACTGTTTTTT; cdr3_aa: CASRKDSYNEKLFF
v_call: TRBV19; clone_size: few; j_call: TRBJ1-2; d_call: TRBD1; cdr3_nt: TGTGCCAGTAGTAGCCGACAGGGATTTGGCTACACCTTC; cdr3_aa: CASSSRQGFGYTF
v_call: TRBV28; clone_size: -; j_call: TRBJ2-1; d_call: TRBD2; cdr3_nt: TGTGCCAGCAGTGGAGGACTAGCGGGAGGAAGGGAGGGCAATGAGCAGTTCTTC; cdr3_aa: CASSGGLAGGREGNEQFF
v_call: TRBV30; clone_size: -; j_call: TRBJ1-2; d_call: -; cdr3_nt: TGTGCCTTAAGTGGCCCCCACACCTTC; cdr3_aa: CALSGPHTF
v_call: TRBV2; clone_size: -; j_call: TRBJ1-5; d_call: TRBD1; cdr3_nt: TGTGCCAGCAGTGAAGCCCAGACAGGGCTCCAGCATTTT; cdr3_aa: CASSEAQTGLQHF
v_call: TRBV9; clone_size: once; j_call: TRBJ2-7; d_call: TRBD1; cdr3_nt: TGTGCCAGCAGCGTAGGGGACAGGGGGATCTACGAGCAGTACTTC; cdr3_aa: CASSVGDRGIYEQYF